This record concerns one T cell receptor (beta chain) sequence. The antigen is unknown. This sample was included in a study of T cell responses to AZD1222 COVID-19 vaccine. For the study at large: Combined were second doses at about 4 or about 12 weeks.

Per germline, CDR1 MGHDK and CDR2 SYGVNS. The CDR3 loop spans 13 amino acids. V lost 5 bases to trimming and J lost 2 bases, with 10 bases between them. The study, taken as a whole, reports: Most donors were white British and more were female, and clonal diversity was possibly underestimated. Repertoires were sampled only after the peak T cell response. Vaccine-related CD4 TCRs covered spike, predominating at 160-218 and 743-854.

Profiled with immunoSEQ multiplex PCR; TCRdb holds only in-frame clones, not every one. The table lists 84,000 or so clones, roughly 90% of them singletons, with around 2% in the top ten. This sequence joins TRBV25-1 and TRBJ2-7; tentative D call: TRBD2 (6 bases). The receptor was isolated from an adult in good health. The source material was peripheral blood, sampled on day 0 of AZD1222 vaccination. CDR3 residues: CASSRTTAYEQYF. CDR3 nucleotide sequence: TGTGCCAGCAGTCGGACTACCGCCTACGAGCAGTACTTC.